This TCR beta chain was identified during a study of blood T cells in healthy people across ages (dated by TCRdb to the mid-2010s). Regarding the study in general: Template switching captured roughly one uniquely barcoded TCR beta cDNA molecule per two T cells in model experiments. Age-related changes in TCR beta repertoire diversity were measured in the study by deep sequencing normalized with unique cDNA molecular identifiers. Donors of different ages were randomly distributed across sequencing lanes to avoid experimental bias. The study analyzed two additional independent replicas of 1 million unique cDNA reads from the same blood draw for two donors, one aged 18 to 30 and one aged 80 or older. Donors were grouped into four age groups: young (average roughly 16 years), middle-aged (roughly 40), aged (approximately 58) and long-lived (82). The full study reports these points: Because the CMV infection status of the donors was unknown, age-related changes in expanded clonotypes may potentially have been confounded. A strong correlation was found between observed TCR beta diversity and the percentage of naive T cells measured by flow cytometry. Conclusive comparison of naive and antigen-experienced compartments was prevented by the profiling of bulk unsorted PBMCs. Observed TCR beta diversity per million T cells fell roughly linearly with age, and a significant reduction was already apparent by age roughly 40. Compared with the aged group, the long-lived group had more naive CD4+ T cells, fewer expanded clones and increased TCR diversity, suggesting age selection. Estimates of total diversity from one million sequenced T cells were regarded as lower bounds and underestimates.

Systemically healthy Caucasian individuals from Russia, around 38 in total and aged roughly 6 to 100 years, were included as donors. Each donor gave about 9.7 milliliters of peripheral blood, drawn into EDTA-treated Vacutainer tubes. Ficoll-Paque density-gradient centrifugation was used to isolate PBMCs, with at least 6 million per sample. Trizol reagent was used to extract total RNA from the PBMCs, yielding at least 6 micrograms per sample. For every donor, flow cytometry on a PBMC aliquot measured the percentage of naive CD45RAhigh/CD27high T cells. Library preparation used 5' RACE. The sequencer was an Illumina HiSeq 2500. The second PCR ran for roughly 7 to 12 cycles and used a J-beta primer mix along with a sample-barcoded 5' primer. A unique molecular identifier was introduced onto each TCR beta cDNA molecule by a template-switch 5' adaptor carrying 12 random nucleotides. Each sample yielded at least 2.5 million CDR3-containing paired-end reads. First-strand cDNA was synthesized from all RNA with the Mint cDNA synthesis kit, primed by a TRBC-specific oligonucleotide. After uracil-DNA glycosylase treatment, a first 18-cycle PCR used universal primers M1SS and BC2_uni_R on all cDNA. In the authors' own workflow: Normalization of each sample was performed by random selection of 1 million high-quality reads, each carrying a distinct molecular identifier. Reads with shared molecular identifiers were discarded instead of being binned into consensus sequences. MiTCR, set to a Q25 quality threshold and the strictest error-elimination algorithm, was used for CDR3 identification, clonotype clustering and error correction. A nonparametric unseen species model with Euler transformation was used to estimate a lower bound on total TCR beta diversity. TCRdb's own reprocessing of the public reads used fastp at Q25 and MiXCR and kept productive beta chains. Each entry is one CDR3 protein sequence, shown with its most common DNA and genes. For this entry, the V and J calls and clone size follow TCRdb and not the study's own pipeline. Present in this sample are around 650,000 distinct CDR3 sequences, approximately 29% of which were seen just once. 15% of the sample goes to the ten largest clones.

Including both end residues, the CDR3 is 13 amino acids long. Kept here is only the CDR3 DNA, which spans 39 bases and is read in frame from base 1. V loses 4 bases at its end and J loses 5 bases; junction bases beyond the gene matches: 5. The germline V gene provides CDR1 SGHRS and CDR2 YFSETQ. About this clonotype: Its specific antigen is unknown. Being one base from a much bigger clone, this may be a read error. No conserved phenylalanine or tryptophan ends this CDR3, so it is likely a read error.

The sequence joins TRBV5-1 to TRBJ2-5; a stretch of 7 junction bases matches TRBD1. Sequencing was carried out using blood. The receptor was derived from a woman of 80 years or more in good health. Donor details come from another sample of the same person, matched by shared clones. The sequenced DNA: TGCGCCAGCAGCCCGACAGGGTGGGAGACCCAGTACCTC. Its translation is CASSPTGWETQYL.